Sequencing of this T cell receptor beta chain was carried out in a study of monozygotic twins with inflammatory bowel disease. Germline V gives CDR1 LNHNV, CDR2 YYDKDF (reference sequence). This CDR3 contains 18 residues. Template switching incorporated UMIs with a 6-nucleotide sample barcode. Each CDR3 protein gets one entry in TCRdb, which reprocessed the 5' RACE reads and gives no DNA. The sample shows about 350,000 distinct CDR3 sequences, and approximately 2% sits with its ten largest clones. The chain has TRBV15 and TRBJ1-3; TCRdb selects TRBD1, and the lack of DNA leaves this call unchecked. The specimen was blood. This receptor was taken from a human donor with ulcerative colitis or Crohn's disease, or a healthy co-twin of an affected twin (not recorded which). The CDR3 loop is CATSRDLTGANSGNTIYF.